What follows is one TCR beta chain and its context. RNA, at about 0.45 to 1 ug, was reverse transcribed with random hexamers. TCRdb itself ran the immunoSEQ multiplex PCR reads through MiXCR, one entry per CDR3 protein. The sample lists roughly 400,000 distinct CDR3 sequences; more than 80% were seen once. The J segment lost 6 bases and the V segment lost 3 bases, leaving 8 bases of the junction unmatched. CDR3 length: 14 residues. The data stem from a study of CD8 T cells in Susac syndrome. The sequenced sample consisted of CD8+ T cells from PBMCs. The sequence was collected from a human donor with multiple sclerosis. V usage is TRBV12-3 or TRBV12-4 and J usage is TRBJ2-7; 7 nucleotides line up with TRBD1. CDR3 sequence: CASSLERGLGEQYF. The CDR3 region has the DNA TGTGCCAGCAGTTTGGAGAGGGGGCTTGGCGAGCAGTACTTC.